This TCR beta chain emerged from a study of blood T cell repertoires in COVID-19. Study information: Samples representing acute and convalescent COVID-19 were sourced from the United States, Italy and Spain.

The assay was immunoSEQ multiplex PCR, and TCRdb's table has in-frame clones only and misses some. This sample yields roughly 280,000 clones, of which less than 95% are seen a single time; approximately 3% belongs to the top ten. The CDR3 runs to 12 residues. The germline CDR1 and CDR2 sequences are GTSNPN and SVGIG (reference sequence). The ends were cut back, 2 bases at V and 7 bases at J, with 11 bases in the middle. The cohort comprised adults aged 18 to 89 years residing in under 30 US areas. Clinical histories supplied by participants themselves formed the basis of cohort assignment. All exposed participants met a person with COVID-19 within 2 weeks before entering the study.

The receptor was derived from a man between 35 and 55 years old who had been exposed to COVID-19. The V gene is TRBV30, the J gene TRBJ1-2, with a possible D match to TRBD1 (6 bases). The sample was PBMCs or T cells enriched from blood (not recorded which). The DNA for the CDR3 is TGTGCCTGGAGTCACAGGGTTGGTGGCTACACCTTC. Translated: CAWSHRVGGYTF.